Listed below are T cell receptor beta chains from one sample, sequenced in a study of cytomegalovirus exposure and HLA in healthy donors. The table came from immunoSEQ multiplex PCR; TCRdb's copy has only in-frame clones and leaves some out. The data contain under 200,000 clones, 65% to 70% of them singletons. Material: PBMCs. The origin of the receptors is a woman under 30 in good health and CMV-seropositive. The CDR3 runs from the conserved cysteine through the conserved F or W. The D gene is left open where the match is weak. Expanded clones are given a class, and other clones once, few, many or no size at all.

d_gene	j_gene	abundance	v_gene	CDR3nt	CDR3aa
TRBD2	TRBJ2-1	NA	TRBV5-6	TGTGCCAGCAGCGGCGGGAGGTGGACCTACAATGAGCAGTTCTTC	CASSGGRWTYNEQFF
TRBD2	TRBJ2-7	NA	TRBV13	TGTGCCAGCAGCTCCTTGGATCGAGCGGGGGAAAAACTCTACGAGCAGTACTTC	CASSSLDRAGEKLYEQYF
TRBD1	TRBJ1-1	NA	TRBV7-9	TGTGCCAGCAGCTACCACAGGGGCAACACTGAAGCTTTCTTT	CASSYHRGNTEAFF
TRBD2	TRBJ2-1	once	TRBV7-8	TGTGCCAGCAGCGTTAGGACTAGCGGGGGGCGCTCCTACAATGAGCAGTTCTTC	CASSVRTSGGRSYNEQFF
NA	TRBJ2-2	NA	TRBV6-5	TGTGCCAGCAGTTACCGCACCGGGGAGCTGTTTTTT	CASSYRTGELFF
TRBD1	TRBJ2-7	NA	TRBV2	TGTGCCAGCAGGGGGGACAGGGGGAACCGGAGCTCCTACGAGCAGTACTTC	CASRGDRGNRSSYEQYF
TRBD1	TRBJ1-4	NA	TRBV6-5	TGTGCCAGCAGTTATTTCGCCGGGACAGGGCTTGAAAAACTGTTTTTT	CASSYFAGTGLEKLFF
NA	TRBJ1-1	few	TRBV30	TGTGCCTGGAGTAGAGATGGGAACACTGAAGCTTTCTTT	CAWSRDGNTEAFF
TRBD2	TRBJ2-7	NA	TRBV19	TGTGCCAGTAGTTCTAGCGGGAGTGGCGAGCAGTACTTC	CASSSSGSGEQYF
NA	TRBJ1-2	few	TRBV27	TGTGCCAGCAGTTTAAGACAGAACTATGGCTACACCTTC	CASSLRQNYGYTF